This TCR beta chain was sequenced during a study of blood T cell repertoires in COVID-19. This table comes from immunoSEQ multiplex PCR, and its TCRdb copy is limited to in-frame clones, with some not included. Of about 160,000 clones listed, around 90% are singletons. After removal of 5 bases from V and 3 bases from J, the junction contained 13 bases not matched to a gene. CDR3 size: 16 residues. From germline, CDR1 is SGHRS and CDR2 YFSETQ. This clone was observed a single time. The material sequenced was peripheral blood. The rearrangement uses TRBV5-1 and TRBJ1-1; 7 bases match TRBD1. The TCR sequence derives from a woman aged 55-69 years who had recovered from COVID-19. The CDR3 loop is CASRSEGAASYTEAFF. DNA for the CDR3: TGCGCCAGCAGGAGTGAGGGGGCGGCTTCTTACACTGAAGCTTTCTTT.